Following are 29 T cell receptor beta chains from one sample sequenced in a study of cytomegalovirus exposure and HLA in healthy donors. The PCR used 60 Vbeta and 13 Jbeta primers. Produced via immunoSEQ multiplex PCR; TCRdb's table is partial and in-frame only. The sample holds 95,000 to 150,000 clones, over 50% seen once. Sequencing was performed on PBMCs. The receptors were gathered from a woman aged 40 to 50 in good health and CMV-seropositive.

Worth noting for this clone: The CDR3 does not end in the conserved phenylalanine or tryptophan, so this is likely a read error. V gene TRBV27 combines with J gene TRBJ1-5, with unresolved D. The V end was cut by 6 bases, the J end by 1 base, with 19 bases between. CDR3 size: 17 residues. In germline, CDR1 is MNHEY, CDR2 SMNVEV (reference sequence). DNA for the CDR3: TGTGCCAGCAGGGGAGGTTGGGCTGGTGGGAGCAATCAGCCCCAGCATCTT. It encodes CASRGGWAGGSNQPQHL.

The chain has TRBV19 and TRBJ2-1, with TRBD2 identical over 14 bases. This CDR3 is 16 amino acids long. With 6 bases clipped from V and 6 bases from J, the junction kept 7 bases outside the gene matches. Germline lookup yields CDR1 LNHDA and CDR2 SQIVND (reference sequence). CDR3 amino acids: CASRPGTSGGSNEQFF. In DNA form, the CDR3 reads TGTGCCAGTAGGCCCGGGACTAGCGGGGGTTCCAATGAGCAGTTCTTC.

The CDR3 DNA is TGTGCTAGTGGCCGGGGGGGGGCCGTGGGCACTGAAGCTTTCTTT. It codes for CASGRGGAVGTEAFF. This chain links TRBV12-5 with TRBJ1-1; tentative D call: TRBD1 (6 bases). The V and J ends lost 6 bases and 4 bases respectively, with 18 bases between them. Germline lookup yields CDR1 LGHNT and CDR2 FRNRAP. CDR3 length equals 15 residues.

This clone was seen once. The rearrangement links TRBV27 to TRBJ2-3, with TRBD2 matching 12 bases. Germline V lookup: CDR1 MNHEY, CDR2 SMNVEV (reference sequence). The CDR3 extends over 18 amino acids. J lost 6 bases, V lost 2 bases, and 12 bases had no gene match. CDR3 sequence (DNA): TGTGCCAGCAGTTTACACGATAGACTAGCGGGAGATGGTGATACGCAGTATTTT. It encodes CASSLHDRLAGDGDTQYF.

The chain has TRBV19 and TRBJ1-4, with 7 bases aligning to TRBD1. V shed 7 bases, J shed 0 bases, and the junction held 14 bases outside the gene matches. The CDR3 extends over 18 amino acids. The V gene's germline CDR1 is LNHDA and CDR2 SQIVND (reference sequence). Here the CDR3 reads CASNRDRASLPTNEKLFF. CDR3 bases: TGTGCCAGTAACCGTGACAGGGCCTCGCTACCAACTAATGAAAAACTGTTTTTT.

The chain couples TRBV4-1 to TRBJ1-2; 7 nucleotides line up with TRBD1. Losses at the gene ends were 5 bases for V and 4 bases for J; bases not matched to a gene: 7. The germline CDR1 and CDR2 sequences are MGHRA and YSYEKL. The CDR3 has 14 residues. The CDR3 here is CASSSRTGAYGYTF. CDR3 sequence (DNA): TGCGCCAGCAGCTCAAGGACAGGAGCCTATGGCTACACCTTC.

V is TRBV5-1 and J is TRBJ2-1; D possibly corresponds to TRBD2 (6 bases). Germline V lookup: CDR1 SGHRS, CDR2 YFSETQ. CDR3 length: 15 residues. V was clipped by 0 bases and J by 9 bases, with 16 bases between them. The CDR3 DNA sequence: TGCGCCAGCAGCTTGGGGGGGGTCCTTCTGCCTGAGCAGTTCTTC. As protein: CASSLGGVLLPEQFF.

The chain combines TRBV5-1 with TRBJ2-5, with D unresolved. The J call is uncertain, as TRBJ2-7 better fits the DNA end. Germline V lookup: CDR1 SGHRS, CDR2 YFSETQ. The CDR3 has 11 amino acids. The CDR3 reads CASSLGYEQYF. CDR3 nucleotides: TGCGCCAGCAGCTTGGGGTACGAGCAGTACTTC.

The gene calls are TRBV10-2 and TRBJ1-1; D is possibly TRBD1 (6 bases). V lost 6 bases to trimming and J lost 1 base, with 12 bases between them. The length of the CDR3 is 14 residues. The germline CDR1 and CDR2 sequences are WSHSY and SAAADI. The CDR3 loop is CASSWDTRNTEAFF. DNA of the CDR3: TGCGCCAGCAGCTGGGACACTAGGAACACTGAAGCTTTCTTT.

This clone has just one count. V is TRBV6-5 and J is TRBJ2-2, with D perhaps matching TRBD1 (6 bases). Trimming stripped 2 bases from V and 6 bases from J, with 13 bases between. This CDR3 is 15 amino acids long. Germline assignment: CDR1 MNHEY and CDR2 SVGAGI. In nucleotides, the CDR3 is TGTGCCAGCAGTTACGCCCACGCAGGGGCCGGGGAGCTGTTTTTT. Translation gives CASSYAHAGAGELFF.

The V and J genes are TRBV5-1 and TRBJ2-3; D unclear. From germline, CDR1 is SGHRS and CDR2 YFSETQ. The ends were cut back, 3 bases at V and 6 bases at J, with 8 bases in the middle. The CDR3 covers 12 residues. The CDR3 DNA sequence: TGCGCCAGCAGCTCCGAAGCGGATACGCAGTATTTT. This translates into CASSSEADTQYF. Full variable domain (missing parts from reference TRBV5-1 and TRBJ2-3): KAGVTQTPRYLIKTRGQQVTLSCSPISGHRSVSWYQQTPGQGLQFLFEYFSETQRNKGNFPGRFSGRQFSNSRSEMNVSTLELGDSALYLCASSSEADTQYFGPGTRLTVL.

In its sample, this clone was seen a few times. The CDR3 nucleotides are TGTGCCAGCAGCCGAGCCTATAGCAATCAGCCCCAGCATTTT. Translating it yields CASSRAYSNQPQHF. The V gene is TRBV25-1, the J gene TRBJ1-5; D gene unclear. Per germline, CDR1 MGHDK and CDR2 SYGVNS. Between the trimmed V and J ends, which lost 6 bases and 0 bases, there was a span of 9 bases. The CDR3 length is 14 residues.

This clone was observed a handful of times. This chain links TRBV28 with TRBJ1-4; 8 nucleotides match TRBD1. Germline V lookup: CDR1 MDHEN, CDR2 SYDVKM. V lost 5 bases, J lost 5 bases, and 13 bases stayed unmatched. The CDR3 sequence is 17 residues long. In DNA, the CDR3 is TGTGCCAGCAGTGTTGCCAGGGGGCGCGTCTCCAATGAAAAACTGTTTTTT. Translated, it gives CASSVARGRVSNEKLFF.

The chain carries TRBV5-1 and TRBJ2-7; 14 bases match TRBD2. Trimming took 3 bases from V and 2 from J; bases not matched to a gene: 7. Germline V gene data show CDR1 as SGHRS and CDR2 as YFSETQ. CDR3 length: 17 amino acids. CDR3 residues: CASSSGLAGGSPYEQYF. The CDR3 nucleotides read TGCGCCAGCAGCTCAGGACTAGCGGGAGGATCCCCCTACGAGCAGTACTTC. The full variable domain, in which reference TRBV5-1 and TRBJ2-7 provide the parts outside the CDR3, is KAGVTQTPRYLIKTRGQQVTLSCSPISGHRSVSWYQQTPGQGLQFLFEYFSETQRNKGNFPGRFSGRQFSNSRSEMNVSTLELGDSALYLCASSSGLAGGSPYEQYFGPGTRLTVT.

V and J are TRBV30 and TRBJ2-4, with 8 bases lining up with TRBD2. The V and J ends lost 1 base and 6 bases, in that order; junction bases with no gene match: 11. The germline V gene has CDR1 GTSNPN and CDR2 SVGIG (reference sequence). The CDR3 covers 16 residues. CDR3 coding DNA: TGTGCCTGGAGTGCCCGGGGGGGAGGGGGTGGAAACATTCAGTACTTC. As protein: CAWSARGGGGGNIQYF.

The V and J genes are TRBV5-5 and TRBJ1-5, with D uncertain. CDR1 SGHKS and CDR2 YYEKEE come from the germline V gene (reference sequence). This CDR3 is built from 16 residues. Trimming cost V 0 bases and J 4 bases, with 14 bases left between them. For the CDR3, the DNA is TGTGCCAGCAGCTTGGCGTATCTGGGCCCGAATCAGCCCCAGCATTTT. It yields the protein CASSLAYLGPNQPQHF.

The chain carries TRBV11-2 and TRBJ2-3, with 11 bases identical to TRBD2. This CDR3 is 16 amino acids long. J gave up 2 bases and V 5 bases, and 6 bases lay outside the gene matches. Germline lookup yields CDR1 SGHAT and CDR2 FQNNGV. The CDR3 bases are TGTGCCAGCAGCCCCACTAGCGGGGGTCTCACAGATACGCAGTATTTT. Its translation is CASSPTSGGLTDTQYF.

The count of this clone is one. The chain links TRBV25-1 to TRBJ2-2; D is perhaps TRBD1 (5 bases). V lost 10 bases and J lost 5, with 11 bases in between. In germline, CDR1 is MGHDK, CDR2 SYGVNS. There are 12 residues in the CDR3. CDR3 bases: TGTGCCACTCGATCAGGGACCGGGGAGCTGTTTTTT. Encoded protein: CATRSGTGELFF.

This chain links TRBV5-1 with TRBJ2-3, with 14 bases identical to TRBD2. The germline gives CDR1 SGHRS, CDR2 YFSETQ. This CDR3 comprises 16 residues. V shed 4 bases and J 6 bases; nucleotides not matched to a gene: 7. CDR3 protein: CASSTGLAGVSDTQYF. CDR3 DNA sequence: TGCGCCAGCAGCACGGGACTAGCGGGAGTATCGGATACGCAGTATTTT.

This clone was picked up many times. The J gene is TRBJ1-2, the V gene TRBV2, with D possibly TRBD1 on 5 matching bases. Trimming pared 2 bases from V and 4 bases from J, leaving 11 bases between. The CDR3 runs 14 residues. From germline, CDR1 is SNHLY and CDR2 FYNNEI. The CDR3 region has the DNA TGTGCCAGCAGTGAACAGGGCCCTTCCTATGGCTACACCTTC. Protein sequence: CASSEQGPSYGYTF. The complete variable domain, with remaining parts taken from reference TRBV2 and TRBJ1-2, reads EPEVTQTPSHQVTQMGQEVILRCVPISNHLYFYWYRQILGQKVEFLVSFYNNEISEKSEIFDDQFSVERPDGSNFTLKIRSTKLEDSAMYFCASSEQGPSYGYTFGSGTRLTVV.

The V call is TRBV5-1, the J call TRBJ2-2; 12 bases agree with TRBD1. The CDR3 contains 15 residues. Germline V gene data show CDR1 as SGHRS and CDR2 as YFSETQ. Losses at the gene ends were 3 bases for V and 5 bases for J; bases not matched to a gene: 2. The CDR3 nucleotides are TGCGCCAGCAGCTGGGGACAGGGGGCGACCGGGGAGCTGTTTTTT. It specifies CASSWGQGATGELFF.

The genes are TRBV9 and TRBJ2-1; D may be TRBD1 (5 bases). Trimming cost V 3 bases and J 9 bases, with 16 bases left between them. CDR1 and CDR2 from the germline V gene are SGDLS and YYNGEE. This CDR3 comprises 14 residues. CDR3 coding DNA: TGTGCCAGCAGCGCAGGGTTCCGTTACTCTGAGCAGTTCTTC. As protein: CASSAGFRYSEQFF.

The chain uses TRBV7-8 and TRBJ1-1; a possible D gene is TRBD1 (5 bases). The CDR3 contains 14 residues. Per germline, CDR1 SGHVS and CDR2 FQNEAQ. The V end lost 2 bases, the J end lost 0 bases, and 7 bases lay between the germline ends. The CDR3 region is CASSLPGMNTEAFF. CDR3 nucleotides: TGTGCCAGCAGCTTACCAGGGATGAACACTGAAGCTTTCTTT.

V gene TRBV9 combines with J gene TRBJ2-7; a weak D match, TRBD2 (5 bases). The V end was cut by 3 bases, the J end by 0 bases, with 13 bases between. Germline V gives CDR1 SGDLS, CDR2 YYNGEE. The CDR3 consists of 15 residues. In DNA, the CDR3 is TGTGCCAGCAGCGCCGCAGCGGAGAGCTCCTACGAGCAGTACTTC. This encodes CASSAAAESSYEQYF.

This clone has a single count. This chain joins TRBV2 and TRBJ2-4, with 8 positions matching TRBD1. The germline V gene has CDR1 SNHLY and CDR2 FYNNEI. The CDR3 runs 14 residues. The J segment lost 1 base and the V segment lost 7 bases, leaving 3 bases of the junction unmatched. CDR3 sequence: CASKDRAAKNIQYF. CDR3 DNA sequence: TGTGCCAGCAAGGACAGGGCGGCCAAAAACATTCAGTACTTC.

The genes are TRBV30 and TRBJ1-4; 9 bases line up with TRBD1. Germline CDR1 is GTSNPN and CDR2 is SVGIG (reference sequence). After removal of 2 bases from V and 6 bases from J, the junction contained 4 bases not matched to a gene. The CDR3 runs to 14 residues. CDR3 sequence: CAWSSRDRDEKLFF. Written as DNA, the CDR3 is TGTGCCTGGAGTTCTCGGGACAGGGATGAAAAACTGTTTTTT.

This clone appeared a single time. The chain links TRBV6-5 to TRBJ1-1, with D possibly matching TRBD1 (6 bases). Germline CDR1 reads MNHEY; CDR2 reads SVGAGI. Trimming removed 6 bases from V and 1 base from J, with 15 bases in between. The CDR3 sequence is 15 residues long. The CDR3 coding sequence is TGTGCCAGCAGGGACACGGGACACACGAACACTGAAGCTTTCTTT. It yields the protein CASRDTGHTNTEAFF.

This chain uses TRBV5-1 with TRBJ1-1, with D tentatively TRBD1 (5 bases). The ends were cut back, 0 bases at V and 2 bases at J, with 8 bases in the middle. CDR3 length equals 14 residues. Germline CDR1 reads SGHRS; CDR2 reads YFSETQ. Here the CDR3 DNA reads TGCGCCAGCAGCTTGGACAGGTTAAACACTGAAGCTTTCTTT. As protein: CASSLDRLNTEAFF.

The chain is built from TRBV2 and TRBJ1-6; possibly TRBD1 for D (5 bases). CDR3 length equals 14 residues. V lost 7 bases and J lost 5, with 12 bases in between. Germline CDR1 reads SNHLY; CDR2 reads FYNNEI. CDR3 in DNA: TGTGCCAGCACGGCAGGGAGGCATAATTCACCCCTCCACTTT. It is translated as CASTAGRHNSPLHF.